Given below is one TCR beta chain in context. This record comes from a study of patients and donors after allogeneic stem cell transplantation. TCRdb reprocessed the RT-PCR reads via MiXCR and lists one record per CDR3 protein. The sample includes 150,000 to 250,000 distinct CDR3 sequences, 41% of them seen just once. V lost 3 bases to trimming and J lost 4 bases, with 12 bases between them. The CDR3 sequence is 14 residues long. The source of this sequence is a human donor who was either an allogeneic HSCT recipient or a stem cell or donor lymphocyte infusion donor (not recorded which). It is not recorded whose cells these are; they may come from a transplant donor. The sequencing sample was made of blood, either unsorted or a sorted T cell fraction (not recorded which). V is TRBV12-3 or TRBV12-4 and J is TRBJ1-2; D unresolved. CDR3 sequence reads: CASSFNAEGYGYTF. DNA of the CDR3: TGTGCCAGCAGTTTTAATGCGGAAGGCTATGGCTACACCTTC.